The clone carrying this T cell receptor (beta chain) was seen ten or more times. No antigen is known for it. TCRdb redid the calling of the 5' RACE reads with MiXCR, one entry per CDR3 protein. The sample holds approximately 37,000 distinct CDR3 sequences, roughly 3.8% seen once. The data derive from a study of neurological immune-mediated disorders. Broader study findings: TCR-beta repertoires seemed private in all groups, with no expanded CDR3 amino acid sequences shared. The study phylogenetically grouped the repertoires of 18 of 34 multiple sclerosis patients into one related-CDR3 cluster, a possible signature.

Per the germline V gene, CDR1 is SGDLS and CDR2 is YYNGEE. V was trimmed by 0 bases and J by 0 bases, leaving 10 bases between them. The CDR3 contains 17 residues. The study built unsorted libraries from 2 million PBMCs kept at -80 C. The material sequenced was PBMCs. The J gene is TRBJ2-6, the V gene TRBV9; no firm D call. This TCR was sampled from a man in his thirties or forties with multiple sclerosis. CDR3 loop: CASSVARSRSGANVLTF. CDR3 DNA sequence: TGTGCCAGCAGCGTAGCAAGATCCCGCTCTGGGGCCAACGTCCTGACTTTC.